The 22 T cell receptor beta chains listed next were all sequenced from one sample in a study of CD8 T cells in Susac syndrome. RNA was extracted with the RNeasy kit, and a quantity of 0.5 to 1 ug was reverse transcribed using random hexamers. TCRdb re-called the immunoSEQ multiplex PCR reads through MiXCR, storing one row per CDR3 protein. Altogether 150,000 to 200,000 distinct CDR3 sequences are present, about 95% being singletons, with the ten largest covering around 0.11%. Source material: CD4+ T cells from PBMCs. The receptors derive from a human donor in good health.

The rearrangement uses TRBV6-5 and TRBJ1-4; the D is unclear. This CDR3 has 15 residues. V was shortened by 0 bases and J by 1 base, with 6 bases between the two germline ends. Germline values: CDR1 MNHEY, CDR2 SVGAGI. As DNA, the CDR3 is TGTGCCAGCAGTTACTCGTTCGTAACTAATGAAAAACTGTTTTTT. This sequence encodes CASSYSFVTNEKLFF.

The chain employs TRBV29-1 and TRBJ2-7; 7 bases agree with TRBD1. V lost 6 bases to trimming and J lost 0 bases; unmatched junction nucleotides: 2. The CDR3 covers 12 residues. Germline V CDR1 and CDR2: SQVTM, ANQGSEA. CDR3 amino acids: CSVGQTSYEQYF. For the CDR3, the DNA is TGCAGCGTGGGACAGACCTCCTACGAGCAGTACTTC.

V and J are TRBV14 and TRBJ2-7; 8 positions agree with TRBD2. V shed 5 bases and J 0 bases; nucleotides not matched to a gene: 6. The germline gives CDR1 SGHDN, CDR2 FVKESK. This CDR3 contains 15 residues. In DNA, the CDR3 is TGTGCCAGCAGCAACTTTAGCGGGAACTCCTACGAGCAGTACTTC. Translated: CASSNFSGNSYEQYF.

The chain couples TRBV3-1 to TRBJ1-1; D ambiguous. Trimming took 1 base from V and 4 from J, leaving 7 bases between them. The CDR3 length is 13 residues. Germline V lookup: CDR1 LGHDT, CDR2 YNNKEL (reference sequence). The CDR3: CASSQVTTTEAFF. The CDR3 nucleotides read TGTGCCAGCAGCCAAGTGACGACCACTGAAGCTTTCTTT.

The V and J genes are TRBV6-6 and TRBJ2-7, with TRBD2 identical over 8 bases. The V gene end was trimmed by 7 bases and the J gene end by 1 base; junction bases not matched to a gene: 9. Germline CDR1 MNHNY, CDR2 SVGAGI (reference sequence). CDR3 length: 15 amino acids. The CDR3 sequence is CASTPLGLGSYEQYF. In DNA, the CDR3 is TGTGCCAGCACTCCTTTGGGACTAGGGTCCTACGAGCAGTACTTC.

The chain carries TRBV29-1 and TRBJ2-2; TRBD2 might be the D (7 bases). The CDR3 runs to 16 residues. Trimming cost V 2 bases and J 4 bases, with 17 bases left between them. CDR1 and CDR2 from the germline V gene are SQVTM and ANQGSEA. The CDR3 coding sequence is TGCAGCGTTGAAAGGGTTCGGGGGGCTGGCACCGGGGAGCTGTTTTTT. This encodes CSVERVRGAGTGELFF.

The rearrangement links TRBV30 to TRBJ1-1; no definite D call. CDR1 and CDR2 from the germline V gene are GTSNPN and SVGIG (reference sequence). CDR3 length: 13 residues. V lost 0 bases and J lost 7, with 12 bases in between. The CDR3 region has the DNA TGTGCCTGGAGTGTCCATACGGAGAGTGAAGCTTTCTTT. It specifies CAWSVHTESEAFF.

This clonotype was seen just once. The gene calls are TRBV30 and TRBJ1-3; D remains unclear. The CDR3 is 12 amino acids. CDR1 is GTSNPN, CDR2 SVGIG, per germline (reference sequence). V shed 5 bases and J shed 0 bases, with 5 bases lying between them. CDR3 protein: CAWAYSGNTIYF. The CDR3 nucleotides are TGTGCCTGGGCCTACTCTGGAAACACCATATATTTT.

The J gene is TRBJ2-7, the V gene TRBV28; D is uncertain. Germline V gene sequence: CDR1 MDHEN, CDR2 SYDVKM. The CDR3 loop spans 11 amino acids. The CDR3: CAVDGDYEQYF. For the CDR3, the DNA is TGTGCGGTGGACGGAGACTACGAGCAGTACTTC.

The CDR3 protein is CASSSVGTGANQPQHF. The CDR3 DNA reads TGTGCCAGCAGTTCCGTCGGGACAGGAGCCAATCAGCCCCAGCATTTT. V gene TRBV6-5 combines with J gene TRBJ1-5; 8 nucleotides agree with TRBD1. With 4 bases clipped from V and 3 bases from J, the junction kept 8 bases outside the gene matches. The V gene's germline CDR1 is MNHEY and CDR2 SVGAGI. CDR3 length: 16 amino acids.

The chain joins TRBV7-2 to TRBJ2-7; D is unresolved. Trimming shortened V by 1 base and J by 3 bases, and 10 bases separated the two germline ends. The CDR3 contains 14 residues. CDR1 SGHTA and CDR2 FQGNSA come from the germline V gene. The CDR3 protein is CASSLGWNGYEQYF. Written as DNA, the CDR3 is TGTGCCAGCAGCTTAGGGTGGAACGGCTACGAGCAGTACTTC.

V usage is TRBV27 and J usage is TRBJ2-3; D not resolved. Germline CDR1 is MNHEY and CDR2 is SMNVEV (reference sequence). The CDR3 is 13 residues long. V lost 4 bases to trimming and J lost 2 bases, with 7 bases between them. CDR3 sequence: CASSSTPTDTQYF. The DNA of the CDR3 is TGTGCCAGCAGTTCCACCCCCACAGATACGCAGTATTTT.

The chain carries TRBV7-9 and TRBJ1-4, with D maybe TRBD1 (6 bases). In germline, CDR1 is SEHNR, CDR2 FQNEAQ (reference sequence). V was pared by 0 bases and J by 8 bases, with 10 bases between. This CDR3 has 14 residues. The CDR3 protein is CASSLAGQSEKLFF. CDR3 nucleotides: TGTGCCAGCAGCTTAGCGGGACAATCAGAAAAACTGTTTTTT.

The genes are TRBV30 and TRBJ2-2; perhaps TRBD2 as D (7 bases). Germline V gene sequence: CDR1 GTSNPN, CDR2 SVGIG (reference sequence). This CDR3 comprises 17 residues. Trimming took 3 bases from V and 4 from J, leaving 21 bases between them. The CDR3 spells CAWRPLRGGLGTGELFF. Here the CDR3 DNA reads TGTGCCTGGAGGCCACTAAGGGGGGGTCTAGGCACCGGGGAGCTGTTTTTT.

This chain connects TRBV12-3 or TRBV12-4 to TRBJ1-3, with TRBD1 matching over 9 bases. The V and J ends lost 4 bases and 3 bases, in that order; junction bases with no gene match: 7. This CDR3 is 16 amino acids long. The CDR3 reads CASSSRTGAYGNTIYF. The CDR3, as DNA: TGTGCCAGCAGTTCACGGACAGGGGCCTATGGAAACACCATATATTTT.

A single count supports this clonotype. The chain joins TRBV28 to TRBJ2-6; D call uncertain. This CDR3 region has 16 residues. The germline V and J ends were trimmed by 10 bases and 0 bases, with 16 bases remaining between them. The germline V gene encodes CDR1 MDHEN and CDR2 SYDVKM. The DNA for the CDR3 is TGTGCCACCTCAAGGTCCTTCCCCTCTGGGGCCAACGTCCTGACTTTC. Protein sequence: CATSRSFPSGANVLTF.

This chain uses TRBV30 with TRBJ1-2, with D tentatively TRBD1 (5 bases). The V and J ends lost 4 bases and 2 bases respectively, with 14 bases between them. Germline CDR1 GTSNPN, CDR2 SVGIG (reference sequence). The CDR3 is 14 amino acids. The CDR3 loop is CAWTLGGGNYGYTF. CDR3 nucleotide sequence: TGTGCCTGGACCCTTGGGGGTGGCAACTATGGCTACACCTTC.

This chain links TRBV24-1 with TRBJ1-2; no clear D. The V gene's germline CDR1 is KGHDR and CDR2 SFDVKD. The CDR3 sequence is 13 residues long. Between the trimmed V and J ends, which lost 3 bases and 4 bases, there was a span of 8 bases. The CDR3 is CATSDPGVYGYTF. DNA of the CDR3: TGTGCCACCAGTGATCCGGGAGTCTATGGCTACACCTTC.

The chain uses TRBV20-1 and TRBJ1-5, with D unresolved. V was pared by 4 bases and J by 4 bases, with 8 bases between. The CDR3 covers 12 residues. Germline-derived CDR1 and CDR2 are DFQATT and SNEGSKA (reference sequence). CDR3 bases: TGCAGTGCTATTCCGGGTAATCAGCCCCAGCATTTT. Translated, it gives CSAIPGNQPQHF.

Only one count was recorded for this clonotype. The chain has TRBV6-2 or TRBV6-3 and TRBJ2-1; D is possibly TRBD2 (5 bases). Looked up from germline, CDR1 is MNHEY and CDR2 is SVGEGT. V was cut by 6 bases and J by 2 bases, with 11 bases left in between. This CDR3 has 14 residues. CDR3 in amino acids: CASSRTPPYNEQFF. The CDR3 nucleotides are TGTGCCAGCAGCAGGACTCCTCCCTACAATGAGCAGTTCTTC.

The chain joins TRBV25-1 to TRBJ2-3; no reliable D call. The V gene lost 1 base and the J gene lost 2 bases, with 7 bases spanning the gap. Germline V gene data show CDR1 as MGHDK and CDR2 as SYGVNS. The CDR3 is made up of 14 amino acids. CDR3 sequence reads: CASSEWSSTDTQYF. CDR3 DNA: TGTGCCAGCAGTGAATGGTCCTCCACAGATACGCAGTATTTT.

This chain links TRBV30 with TRBJ2-1, with TRBD1 matching over 8 bases. Germline V lookup: CDR1 GTSNPN, CDR2 SVGIG (reference sequence). Losses at the gene ends were 1 base for V and 2 bases for J; bases not matched to a gene: 4. This CDR3 has 15 residues. CDR3 DNA sequence: TGTGCCTGGAGTGGGGACAGGTTCACCTACAATGAGCAGTTCTTC. Translated: CAWSGDRFTYNEQFF.